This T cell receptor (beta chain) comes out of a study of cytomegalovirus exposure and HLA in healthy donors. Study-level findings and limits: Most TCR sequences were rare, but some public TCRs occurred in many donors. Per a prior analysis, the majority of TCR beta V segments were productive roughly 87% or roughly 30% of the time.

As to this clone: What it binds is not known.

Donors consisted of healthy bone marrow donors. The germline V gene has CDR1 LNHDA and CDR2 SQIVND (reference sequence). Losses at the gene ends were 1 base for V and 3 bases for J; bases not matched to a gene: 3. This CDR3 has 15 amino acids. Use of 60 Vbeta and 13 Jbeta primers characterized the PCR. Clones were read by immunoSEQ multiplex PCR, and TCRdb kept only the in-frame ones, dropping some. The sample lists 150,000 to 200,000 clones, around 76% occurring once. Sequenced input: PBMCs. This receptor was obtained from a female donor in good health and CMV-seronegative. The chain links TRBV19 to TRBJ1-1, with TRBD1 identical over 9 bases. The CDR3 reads CASSIVRQGDTEAFF. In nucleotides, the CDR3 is TGTGCCAGTAGTATAGTCCGACAGGGGGACACTGAAGCTTTCTTT. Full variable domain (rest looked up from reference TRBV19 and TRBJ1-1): DGGITQSPKYLFRKEGQNVTLSCEQNLNHDAMYWYRQDPGQGLRLIYYSQIVNDFQKGDIAEGYSVSREKKESFPLTVTSAQKNPTAFYLCASSIVRQGDTEAFFGQGTRLTVV.